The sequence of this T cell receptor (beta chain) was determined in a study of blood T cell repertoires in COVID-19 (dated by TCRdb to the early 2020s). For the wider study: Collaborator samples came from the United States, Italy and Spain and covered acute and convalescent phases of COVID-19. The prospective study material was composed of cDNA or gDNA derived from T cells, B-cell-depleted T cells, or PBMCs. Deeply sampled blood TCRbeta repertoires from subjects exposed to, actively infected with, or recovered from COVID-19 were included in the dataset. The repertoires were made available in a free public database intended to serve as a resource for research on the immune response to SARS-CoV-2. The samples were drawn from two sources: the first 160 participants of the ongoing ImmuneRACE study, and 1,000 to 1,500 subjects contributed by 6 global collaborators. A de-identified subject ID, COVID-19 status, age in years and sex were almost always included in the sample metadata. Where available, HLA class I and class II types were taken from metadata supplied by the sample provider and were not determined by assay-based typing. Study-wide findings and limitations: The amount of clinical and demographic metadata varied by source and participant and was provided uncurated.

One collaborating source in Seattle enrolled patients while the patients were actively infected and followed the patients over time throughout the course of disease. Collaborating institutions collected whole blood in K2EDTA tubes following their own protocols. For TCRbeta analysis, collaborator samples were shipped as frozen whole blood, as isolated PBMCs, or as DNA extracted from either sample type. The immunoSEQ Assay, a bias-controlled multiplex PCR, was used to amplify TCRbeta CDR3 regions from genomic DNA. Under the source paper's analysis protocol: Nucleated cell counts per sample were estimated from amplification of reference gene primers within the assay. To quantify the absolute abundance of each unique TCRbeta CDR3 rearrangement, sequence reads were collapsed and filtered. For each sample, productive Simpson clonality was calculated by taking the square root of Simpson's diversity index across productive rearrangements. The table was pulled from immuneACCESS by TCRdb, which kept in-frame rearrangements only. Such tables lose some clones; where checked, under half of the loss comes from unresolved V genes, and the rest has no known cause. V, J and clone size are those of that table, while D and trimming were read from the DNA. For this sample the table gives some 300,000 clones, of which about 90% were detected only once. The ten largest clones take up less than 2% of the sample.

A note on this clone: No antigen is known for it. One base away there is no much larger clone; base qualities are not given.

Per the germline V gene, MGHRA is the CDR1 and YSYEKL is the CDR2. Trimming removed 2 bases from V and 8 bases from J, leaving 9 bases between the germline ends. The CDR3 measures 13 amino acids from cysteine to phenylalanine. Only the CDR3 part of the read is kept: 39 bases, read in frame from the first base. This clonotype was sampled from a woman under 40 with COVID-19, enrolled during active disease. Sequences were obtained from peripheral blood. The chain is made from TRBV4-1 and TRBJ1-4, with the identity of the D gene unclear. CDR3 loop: CASSQFSREKLFF. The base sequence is TGCGCCAGCAGCCAATTTAGCCGGGAAAAACTGTTTTTT.